This TCR beta chain came from a study of identifying expanded T cells in peripheral blood. No infections or other immune events were documented during collection. Some clones are missing from TCRdb's copy, which holds only in-frame ones; the method was immunoSEQ multiplex PCR. The repertoire holds around 100,000 clones, with over 75% as singletons. The CDR3 totals 15 residues. Germline V gives CDR1 SGHTA, CDR2 FQGTGA. V dropped 2 bases and J dropped 8 bases, with 16 bases sitting between them. Note on this clone: The antigen is undetermined.

Findings and caveats of the study: Across healthy donors, higher total template counts meant significantly greater approximately two-week count variance.

The chain links TRBV7-3 to TRBJ1-3; D is uncertain. This clonotype was sampled from a person aged 18-70 years in good health. Sequenced: blood. The CDR3 sequence is CASSLAGPGLDTIYF. Written as DNA, the CDR3 is TGTGCCAGCAGCTTAGCCGGACCGGGTTTGGACACCATATATTTT.